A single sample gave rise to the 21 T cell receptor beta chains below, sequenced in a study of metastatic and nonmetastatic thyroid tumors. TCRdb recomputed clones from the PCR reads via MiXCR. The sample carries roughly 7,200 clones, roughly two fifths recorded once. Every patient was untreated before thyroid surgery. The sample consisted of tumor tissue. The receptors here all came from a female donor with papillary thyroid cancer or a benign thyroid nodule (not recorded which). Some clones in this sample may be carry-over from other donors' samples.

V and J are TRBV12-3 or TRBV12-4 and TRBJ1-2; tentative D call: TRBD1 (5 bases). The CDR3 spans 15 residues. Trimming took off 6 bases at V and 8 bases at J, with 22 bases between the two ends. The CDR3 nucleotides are TGTGCCAGCAGCAGGTCGACAGAGCCTTTCTTCGGCTACACCTTC. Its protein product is CASSRSTEPFFGYTF.

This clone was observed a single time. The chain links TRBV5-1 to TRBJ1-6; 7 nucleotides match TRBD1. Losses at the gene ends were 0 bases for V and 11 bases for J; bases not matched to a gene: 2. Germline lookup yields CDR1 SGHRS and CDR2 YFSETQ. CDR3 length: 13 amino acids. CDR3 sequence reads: CASSLEGAPPLHF. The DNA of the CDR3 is TGCGCCAGCAGCTTGGAGGGGGCCCCACCCCTCCACTTT.

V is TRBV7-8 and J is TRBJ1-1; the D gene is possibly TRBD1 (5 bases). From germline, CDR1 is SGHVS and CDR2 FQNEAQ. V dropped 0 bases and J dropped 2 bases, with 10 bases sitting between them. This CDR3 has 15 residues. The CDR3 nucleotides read TGTGCCAGCAGCTTAGCCGGGACGACTAACACTGAAGCTTTCTTT. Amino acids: CASSLAGTTNTEAFF.

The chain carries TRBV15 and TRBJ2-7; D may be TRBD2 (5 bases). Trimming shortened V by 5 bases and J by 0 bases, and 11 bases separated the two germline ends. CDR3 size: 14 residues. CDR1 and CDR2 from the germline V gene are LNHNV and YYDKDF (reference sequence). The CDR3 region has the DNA TGTGCCACCAGCCCCCGGGGAGACTCCTACGAGCAGTACTTC. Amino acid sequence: CATSPRGDSYEQYF.

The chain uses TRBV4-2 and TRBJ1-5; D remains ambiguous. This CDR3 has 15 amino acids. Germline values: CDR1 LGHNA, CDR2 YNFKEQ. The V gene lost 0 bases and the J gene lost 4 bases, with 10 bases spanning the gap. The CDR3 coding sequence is TGTGCCAGCAGCCAAGAACACAAGATTAATCAGCCCCAGCATTTT. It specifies CASSQEHKINQPQHF.

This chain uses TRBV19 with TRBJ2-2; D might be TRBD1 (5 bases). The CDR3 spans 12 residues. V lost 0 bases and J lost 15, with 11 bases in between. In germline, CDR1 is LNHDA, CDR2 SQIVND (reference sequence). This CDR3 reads CASSIDFGALFF. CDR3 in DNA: TGTGCCAGTAGTATAGACTTTGGGGCCTTGTTTTTT.

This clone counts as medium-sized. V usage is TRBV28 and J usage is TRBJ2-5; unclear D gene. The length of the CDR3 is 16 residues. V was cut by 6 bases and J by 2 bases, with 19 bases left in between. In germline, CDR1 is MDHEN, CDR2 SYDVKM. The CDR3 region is CASSNRGEGLQETQYF. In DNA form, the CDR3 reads TGTGCCAGCAGCAACCGTGGGGAAGGCCTACAAGAGACCCAGTACTTC.

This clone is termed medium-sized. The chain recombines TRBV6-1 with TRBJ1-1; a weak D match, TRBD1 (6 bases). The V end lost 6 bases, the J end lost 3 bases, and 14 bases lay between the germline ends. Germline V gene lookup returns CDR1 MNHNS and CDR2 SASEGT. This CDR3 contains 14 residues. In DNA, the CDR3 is TGTGCCAGCAGACTTACAGGGTTCGACACTGAAGCTTTCTTT. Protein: CASRLTGFDTEAFF.

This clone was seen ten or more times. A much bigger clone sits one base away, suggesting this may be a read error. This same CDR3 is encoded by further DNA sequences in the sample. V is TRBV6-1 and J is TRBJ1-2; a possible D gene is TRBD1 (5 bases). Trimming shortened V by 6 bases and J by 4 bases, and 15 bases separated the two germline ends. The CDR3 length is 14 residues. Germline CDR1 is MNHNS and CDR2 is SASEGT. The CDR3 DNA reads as TGTGCCAGCAGCTTGGACCCGGGACCCTATGGCTACACCTTC. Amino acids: CASSLDPGPYGYTF.

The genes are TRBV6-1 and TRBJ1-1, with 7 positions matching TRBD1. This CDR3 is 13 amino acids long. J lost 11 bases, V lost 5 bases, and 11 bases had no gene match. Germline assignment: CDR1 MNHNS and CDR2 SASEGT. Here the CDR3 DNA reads TGTGCCAGCAGTCTAGACAGGGACATTACGGCTTTCTTT. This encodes CASSLDRDITAFF.

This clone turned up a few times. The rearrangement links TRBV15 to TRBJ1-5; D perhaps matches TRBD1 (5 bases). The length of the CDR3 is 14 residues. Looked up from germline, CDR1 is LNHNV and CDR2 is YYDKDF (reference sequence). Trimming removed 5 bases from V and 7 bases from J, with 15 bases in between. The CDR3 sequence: CATSGRQRQQPQHF. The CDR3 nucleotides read TGTGCCACCAGCGGCCGACAGCGGCAACAGCCCCAGCATTTT.

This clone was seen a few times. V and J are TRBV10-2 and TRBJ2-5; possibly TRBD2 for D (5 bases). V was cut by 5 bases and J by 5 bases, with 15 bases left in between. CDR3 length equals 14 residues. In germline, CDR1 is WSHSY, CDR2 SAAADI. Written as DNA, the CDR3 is TGCGCCAGCAGTCCCCCGGGGATTGGGGAGACCCAGTACTTC. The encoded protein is CASSPPGIGETQYF.

As DNA, the CDR3 is TGCAGTGCTATGGGCAGGGGAGCGGGAGTCGACGAGCAGTACTTC. Amino acid sequence: CSAMGRGAGVDEQYF. J is TRBJ2-7 and V is TRBV20-1, with 8 bases matching TRBD2. The CDR3 sequence is 15 residues long. CDR1 and CDR2 (germline): DFQATT, SNEGSKA (reference sequence). The trim removed 4 bases at V and 5 bases at J, leaving 13 bases unmatched.

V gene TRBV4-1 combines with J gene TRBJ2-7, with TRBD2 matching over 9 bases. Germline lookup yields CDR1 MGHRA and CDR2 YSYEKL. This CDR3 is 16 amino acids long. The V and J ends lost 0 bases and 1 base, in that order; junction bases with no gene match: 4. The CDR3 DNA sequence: TGCGCCAGCAGCCAAGAAAGTGGACTAGCGTCCTACGAGCAGTACTTC. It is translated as CASSQESGLASYEQYF.

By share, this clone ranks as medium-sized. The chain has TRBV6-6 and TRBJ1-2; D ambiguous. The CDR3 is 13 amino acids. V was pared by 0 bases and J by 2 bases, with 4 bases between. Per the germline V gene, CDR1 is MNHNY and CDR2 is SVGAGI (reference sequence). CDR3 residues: CASSYSGNYGYTF. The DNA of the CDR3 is TGTGCCAGCAGTTACTCAGGGAACTATGGCTACACCTTC.

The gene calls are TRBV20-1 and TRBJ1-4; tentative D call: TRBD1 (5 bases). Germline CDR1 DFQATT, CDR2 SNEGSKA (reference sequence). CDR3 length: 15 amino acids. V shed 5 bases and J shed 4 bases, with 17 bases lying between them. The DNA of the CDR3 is TGCAGTGCTCAAAGTCCCGGGGGACGTAATGAAAAACTGTTTTTT. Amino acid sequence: CSAQSPGGRNEKLFF.

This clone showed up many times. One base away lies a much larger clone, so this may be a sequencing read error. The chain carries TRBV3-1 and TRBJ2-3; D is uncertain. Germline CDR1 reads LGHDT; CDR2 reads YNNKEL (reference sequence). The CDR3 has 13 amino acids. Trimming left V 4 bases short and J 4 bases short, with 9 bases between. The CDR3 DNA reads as TGTGCCAGCAGCCGGTCTCCCCCAGATACGCAGTATTTT. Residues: CASSRSPPDTQYF.

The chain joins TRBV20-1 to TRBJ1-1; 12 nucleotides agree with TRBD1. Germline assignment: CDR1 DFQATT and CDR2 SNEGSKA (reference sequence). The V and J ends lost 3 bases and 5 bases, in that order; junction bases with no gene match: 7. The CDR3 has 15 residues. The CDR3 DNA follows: TGCAGTGCTAGGGGGACAGGGGGCGTTAGGACTGAAGCTTTCTTT. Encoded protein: CSARGTGGVRTEAFF.

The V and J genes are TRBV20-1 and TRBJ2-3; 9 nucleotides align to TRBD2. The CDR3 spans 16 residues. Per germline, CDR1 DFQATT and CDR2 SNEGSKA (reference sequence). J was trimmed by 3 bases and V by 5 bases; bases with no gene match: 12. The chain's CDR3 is CSAPSRASGTTDTQYF. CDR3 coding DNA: TGCAGTGCTCCCTCCAGGGCTAGCGGGACAACAGATACGCAGTATTTT.

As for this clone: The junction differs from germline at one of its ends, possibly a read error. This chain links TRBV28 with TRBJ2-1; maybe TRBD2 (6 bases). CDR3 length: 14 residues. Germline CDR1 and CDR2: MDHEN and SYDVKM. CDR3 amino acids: CASSFGRDGREHFF. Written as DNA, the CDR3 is TGTGCCAGCAGTTTTGGGCGGGACGGCCGGGAGCATTTCTTC.

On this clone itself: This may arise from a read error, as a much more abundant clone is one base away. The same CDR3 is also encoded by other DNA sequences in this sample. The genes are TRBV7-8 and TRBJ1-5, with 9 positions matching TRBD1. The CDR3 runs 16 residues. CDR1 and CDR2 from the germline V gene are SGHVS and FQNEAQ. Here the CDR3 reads CASSLTDRGSNQPQHF. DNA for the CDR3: TGTGCCAGCAGCTTGACGGACAGGGGAAGCAATCAGCCCCAGCACTTT.